This TCR beta chain was sequenced in a study of identical twins. The CDR3 contains 15 residues. The junction had 11 bases not matched to a gene; V was cut back by 8 bases and J by 6 bases. CDR1 and CDR2 from the germline V gene are MNHEY and SMNVEV (reference sequence). TCRdb analysed the 5' RACE reads with MiXCR anew, one entry per CDR3 protein. This table holds about 250,000 distinct CDR3 sequences, around 7.6% found once. These data also featured in a second study, about yellow fever vaccine responses in identical twins.

This receptor was taken from a woman younger than 30 in good health. This rearrangement joins TRBV27 to TRBJ2-2, with 8 positions matching TRBD2. The sequenced sample consisted of CD8+ T cells sorted from blood. The CDR3 loop reads CASGRGGQGPGELFF. The CDR3 nucleotides read TGTGCCAGCGGACGGGGGGGCCAGGGTCCCGGGGAGCTGTTTTTT.